The text below deals with one T cell receptor beta chain. CDR3 length: 12 residues. The junction had 2 bases not matched to a gene; V was cut back by 5 bases and J by 6 bases. Germline V gene data show CDR1 as MNHEY and CDR2 as SVGEGT. This specimen comes from a study of blood T cell repertoires in COVID-19. Study-wide background: From the United States, Italy and Spain came samples of acute and convalescent COVID-19.

Per the original data handling: Nucleated cell counts were estimated from reference gene primer amplification. TCRdb's table, derived via immunoSEQ multiplex PCR, lists solely in-frame clones and lacks some. V and J calls and clone size are as listed in that table; D and trimming were resolved from the DNA. There are over 150,000 clones in the sample; about 86% occur only once, and roughly 7% lies in the top ten. The receptor was derived from a man aged 50 to 59 with active or convalescent COVID-19. Material for sequencing was peripheral blood. The chain combines TRBV6-2 or TRBV6-3 with TRBJ2-7; 9 bases are a match to TRBD1. For the CDR3, the DNA is TGTGCCAGCAGTCCGACAGGGGGCGAGCAGTACTTC. Translated, it gives CASSPTGGEQYF.